Listed here is a single T cell receptor (beta chain). Its matching antigen is unknown. The record originates from a study of CD8+ T cells in alopecia areata. Overall study context: Each of the treated patients was given oral tofacitinib, 5 to 10 mg twice daily, for moderate-to-severe alopecia areata. Tofacitinib therapy took 6 to 18 months; 6 months off drug came after.

Treatment given: oral pan-JAK inhibitor, 5-10 mg twice daily. Researchers took lesional scalp punch biopsies and peripheral blood from people who were alopecia areata patients. Study-level points and caveats: Because one nonresponder was included, the link of baseline CD8+ expansion to response is considered uncertain.

The V and J ends lost 3 bases and 0 bases, in that order; junction bases with no gene match: 5. Germline assignment: CDR1 SEHNR and CDR2 FQNEAQ (reference sequence). There are 18 residues in the CDR3. Isolated RNA was reverse transcribed into cDNA used as the sequencing template. Libraries were prepared by immunoSEQ multiplex PCR; TCRdb keeps only in-frame clonotypes and omits some of them. The data hold 150,000 to 200,000 clones, with around three fifths observed a single time. The chain couples TRBV7-9 to TRBJ2-6, with 10 bases fitting TRBD1. This specimen was CD4+ T cells sorted from blood, taken at week 24, from a patient treated with tofacitinib. The TCR originated in a human donor with alopecia areata. Written as DNA, the CDR3 is TGTGCCAGCAGCTTCCCGACAGGGGGCGTCTCTGGGGCCAACGTCCTGACTTTC. Its protein product is CASSFPTGGVSGANVLTF.